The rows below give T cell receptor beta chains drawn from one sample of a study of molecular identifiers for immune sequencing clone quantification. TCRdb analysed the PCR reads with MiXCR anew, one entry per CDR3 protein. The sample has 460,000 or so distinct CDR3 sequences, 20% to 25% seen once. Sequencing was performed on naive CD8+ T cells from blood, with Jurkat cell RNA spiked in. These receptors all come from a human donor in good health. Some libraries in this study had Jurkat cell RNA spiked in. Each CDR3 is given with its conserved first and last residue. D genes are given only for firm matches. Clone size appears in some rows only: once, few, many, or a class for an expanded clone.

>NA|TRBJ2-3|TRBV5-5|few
TGTGCCAGCAGCTTGCCTCTCAAGGAGCCAGATACGCAGTATTTT
CASSLPLKEPDTQYF
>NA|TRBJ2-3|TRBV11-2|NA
TGTGCCAGCAGCCTATTAGCTAGAGCAGATACGCAGTATTTT
CASSLLARADTQYF
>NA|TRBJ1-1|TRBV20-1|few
TGCAGTGCTAGAGTGCCCGTTCGGACTGAAGCTTTCTTT
CSARVPVRTEAFF
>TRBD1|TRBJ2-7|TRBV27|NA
TGTGCCAGCAGTGTGACAGGGAGTTTTGTCTACGAGCAGTACTTC
CASSVTGSFVYEQYF
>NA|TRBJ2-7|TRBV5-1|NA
TGCGCCAGCAGCTACCCGGATGGTGGGATCTACGAGCAGTACTTC
CASSYPDGGIYEQYF
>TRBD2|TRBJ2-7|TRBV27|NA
TGTGCCAGCAGTCCGGGGACTAGCGGGACCTACGAGCGGTACTTC
CASSPGTSGTYERYF
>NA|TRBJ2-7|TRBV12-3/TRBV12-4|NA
TGTGCCAGCAGTTCAGGAGGGCCGCACGAGCAGTACTTC
CASSSGGPHEQYF
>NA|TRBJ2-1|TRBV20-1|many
TGCAGTGCTAGAGTGTACCCCCCGAACGAGGAGTTCTTC
CSARVYPPNEEFF
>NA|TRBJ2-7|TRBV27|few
TGTGCCAGCAGTTTCACGGCGGGGTTTTACGAGCAGTACTTC
CASSFTAGFYEQYF
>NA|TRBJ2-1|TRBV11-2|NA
TGTGCCAGCAGCGCCCCAGCGCCCAGCTCCTACAATGAGCAGTTCTTC
CASSAPAPSSYNEQFF
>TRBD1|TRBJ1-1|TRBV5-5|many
TGTGCCAGCAGCGCCGGACAGGCGAACACTGAAGCTTTCTTT
CASSAGQANTEAFF
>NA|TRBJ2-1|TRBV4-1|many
TGCGCCAGCAGCCAAGAAAGCAGGGATGGGAATGAGCAGTTCTTC
CASSQESRDGNEQFF
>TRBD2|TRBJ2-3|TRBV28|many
TGTGCCAGCAGTCAGAGCGGGAGGACAGATACGCAGTATTTT
CASSQSGRTDTQYF
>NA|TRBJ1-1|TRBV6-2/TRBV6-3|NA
TGTGCCAGCAGAAACCCGCGGGAGGGGAAAACTGAAGCTTTCTTT
CASRNPREGKTEAFF
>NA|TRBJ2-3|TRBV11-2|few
TGTGCCAGCAGTTCCTCGGGGGCAAGGGATACGCAGTATTTT
CASSSSGARDTQYF
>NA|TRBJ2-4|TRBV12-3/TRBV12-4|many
TGTGCCAGCAGTTCCGGGACTCGCCTAGCCAAAAACATTCAGTACTTC
CASSSGTRLAKNIQYF
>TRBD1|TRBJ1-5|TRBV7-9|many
TGTGCCAGCAGCAGGGACAGGGGGCAAGAAATGCAGCCCCAGCATTTT
CASSRDRGQEMQPQHF
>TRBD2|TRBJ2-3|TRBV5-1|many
TGCGCCAGCAGCTTGGCAGCGGGGAGCACAGATACGCAGTATTTT
CASSLAAGSTDTQYF
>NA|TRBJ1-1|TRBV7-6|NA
TGTGCCAGCAGCCCGGAGGCAGGGGTGGAAGCTTTCTTT
CASSPEAGVEAFF
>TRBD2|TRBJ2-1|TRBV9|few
TGTGCCAGCAGCGTAGGCGGGGGGGCCTTATACAATGAGCAGTTCTTC
CASSVGGGALYNEQFF
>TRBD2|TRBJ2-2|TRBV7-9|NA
TGTGCCAGCAGCTCCGCGGGGGGCCGTGTCACCGGGGAGCTGTTTTTT
CASSSAGGRVTGELFF
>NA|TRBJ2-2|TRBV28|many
TGTGCCAGCAGGACATACAGGGTGAACACCGGGGAGCTGTTTTTT
CASRTYRVNTGELFF
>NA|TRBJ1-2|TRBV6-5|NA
TGTGCCAGCAGTCAAGATCAGGGCCTTCAGTCTGGCTACACCTTC
CASSQDQGLQSGYTF
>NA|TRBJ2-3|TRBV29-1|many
TGCAGCGTTGCGACAGACGATATCCACCAAGGGACGCAGTATTTT
CSVATDDIHQGTQYF
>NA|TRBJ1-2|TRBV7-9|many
TGTGCCAGCAGCGAGACGCTGGACATCTTTGGGTATGGCTACACCTTC
CASSETLDIFGYGYTF
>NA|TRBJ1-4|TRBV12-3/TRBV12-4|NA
TGTGCCAGCAGTTTAGGATACGGAATCCGCAATAATGAAAAACTGTTTTTT
CASSLGYGIRNNEKLFF
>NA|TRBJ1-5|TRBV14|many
TGTGCCAGCAGCCAGGTGGGGCTCAATCAGCCCCAGCATTTT
CASSQVGLNQPQHF
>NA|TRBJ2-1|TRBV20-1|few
TGCAGTGCTCACCGTGGGATAGGGGGGCCCTACAATGAGCAGTTCTTC
CSAHRGIGGPYNEQFF
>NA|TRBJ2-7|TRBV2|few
TGTGCCAGCAGTGACGCCGTGGCGTCCTACGAGCAGTACTTC
CASSDAVASYEQYF
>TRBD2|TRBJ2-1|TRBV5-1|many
TGCGCCAGCAGCTTCCAGCGGGGGTCCTACAATGAGCAGTTCTTC
CASSFQRGSYNEQFF
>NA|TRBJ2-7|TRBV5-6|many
TGTGCCAGCAGCTTGGCTTTACAGGGAAGCTACGAGCAGTACTTC
CASSLALQGSYEQYF
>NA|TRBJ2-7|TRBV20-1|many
TGCAGTGCCCCTGCGGGAAGAGCTTGGGTCTACGAGCAGTACTTC
CSAPAGRAWVYEQYF
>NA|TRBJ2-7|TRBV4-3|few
TGCGCCAGCAGCCAAGATAGGAGCTCCGAGCAGTACTTC
CASSQDRSSEQYF
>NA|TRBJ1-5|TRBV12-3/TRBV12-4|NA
TGTGCCAGCAGTTTGTATGCAGGGAGCAATCAGCCCCAGCATTTT
CASSLYAGSNQPQHF
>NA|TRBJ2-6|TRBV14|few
TGTGCCAGCAGCCACCCCGCGGGGTTGGGGGCCAACGTCCTGACTTTC
CASSHPAGLGANVLTF
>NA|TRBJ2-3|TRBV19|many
TGTGCCAGTAGTGCGACAGAACTACCTCCCACAGATACGCAGTATTTT
CASSATELPPTDTQYF
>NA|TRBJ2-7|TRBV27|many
TGTGCCAGCAGTCTTTACGGGGGTTCCTACGAGCAGTACTTC
CASSLYGGSYEQYF
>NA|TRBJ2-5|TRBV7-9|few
TGTGCCAGCAGCACTGGGGGGAAAGGGCCCCAGTACTTC
CASSTGGKGPQYF
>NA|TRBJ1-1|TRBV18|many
TGTGCCAGCTCACCATTGACAGGAGACACTGAAGCTTTCTTT
CASSPLTGDTEAFF
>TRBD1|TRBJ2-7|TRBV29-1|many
TGCAGCGTTGAAGCCGGGACAGGGATTTACGAGCAGTACTTC
CSVEAGTGIYEQYF
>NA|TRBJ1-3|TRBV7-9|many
TGTGCCAGCAGCTCTCCGGGCACCACCTCTGGAAACACCATATATTTT
CASSSPGTTSGNTIYF
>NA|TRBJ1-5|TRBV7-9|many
TGTGCCAGCAGCTTAGGGAACGGGGGTCAGCATTTT
CASSLGNGGQHF
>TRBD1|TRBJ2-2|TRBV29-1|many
TGCAGCGTAATACAGGGGACCGGGGAGCTGTTTTTT
CSVIQGTGELFF
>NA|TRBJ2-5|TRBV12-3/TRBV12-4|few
TGTGCCAGCAGTTACCAACAAGAGACCCAGTACTTC
CASSYQQETQYF
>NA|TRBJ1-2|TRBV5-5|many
TGTGCCAGCAGTTCTCCAGCCCTCCCAGCTTATGGCTACACCTTC
CASSSPALPAYGYTF
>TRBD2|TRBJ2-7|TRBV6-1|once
TGTGCCAGCAGTAAAACAGCGGGAGGGTCCTACGAGCAGTGCTTC
CASSKTAGGSYEQCF
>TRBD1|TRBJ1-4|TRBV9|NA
TGTGCCAGCAGCGCCGGACAGGGACCCGCTAATGAAAAACTGTTTTTT
CASSAGQGPANEKLFF
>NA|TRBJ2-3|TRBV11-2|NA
TGTGCCAGCAGCTCTAGCCGCGGGACAGATACGCAGTATTTT
CASSSSRGTDTQYF
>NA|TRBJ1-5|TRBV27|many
TGTGCCAGCAGTCCAGGAACACTGGGGGTGCCCCAGCATTTT
CASSPGTLGVPQHF
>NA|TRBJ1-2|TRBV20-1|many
TGCAGTGCTAGAGATAGGGAAGATAACCGGGGCTACACCTTC
CSARDREDNRGYTF
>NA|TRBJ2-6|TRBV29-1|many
TGCAGCGCCCTTCCCGGGACTGGCTCTGGGGCCAACGTCCTGACTTTC
CSALPGTGSGANVLTF
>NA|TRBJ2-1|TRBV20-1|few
TGCAGTGCTAGGCGGACAGATAGCTCCTACAATGAGCAGTTCTTC
CSARRTDSSYNEQFF